What follows is one T cell receptor (beta chain) and its context. The antigen is not known. These data are taken from a study of T cells in Graves' hyperthyroidism and ophthalmopathy. Amplified TCR beta CDR3 regions derived from RNA transcripts. Primed by the HTBI set, a first-round RT-PCR was run on the TCR CDR3. TCRdb analysed the multiplex PCR reads with MiXCR anew, one entry per CDR3 protein. The sample records fewer than 55,000 distinct CDR3 sequences, approximately 50% being singletons. General study results and limits: Among clonotypes expanded in thyroid above 0.001, most were also found in blood. Stable hyperthyroidism and ophthalmopathy were separated using 13 V-J signatures.

Sequencing was done on a sample of peripheral blood or thyroid tissue (not recorded which). The sequence was collected from a man aged 18-30 years with Graves' hyperthyroidism.

DNA for the CDR3: TGCAGCGTTGATGGTCAGGGAACCTACGAGCAGTACTTC. This codes for CSVDGQGTYEQYF. The chain employs TRBV29-1 and TRBJ2-7; a possible D gene is TRBD1 (5 bases). V dropped 3 bases and J dropped 2 bases, with 11 bases sitting between them. CDR3 length equals 13 residues. Germline CDR1 SQVTM, CDR2 ANQGSEA.